This is a list of T cell receptor beta chains from one sample in a study of shared clonotypes between healthy human individuals. Profiling relied on immunoSEQ multiplex PCR, and the TCRdb table lists in-frame clones only, not all of them. Of more than 500,000 clones in the sample, approximately 95% were seen once. Material: naive CD8+ T cells sorted from blood. Receptor source: a woman aged 25 to 39 in good health. CDR3s include the opening cysteine and the closing phenylalanine or tryptophan. A D gene is named only where the DNA matches it firmly. Clone size appears in some rows only: once, few, many, or a class for an expanded clone.

clone_size	d_call	v_call	j_call	cdr3_length	cdr3_nt	cdr3_aa
-	TRBD2	TRBV2	TRBJ2-1	16	TGTGCCAGCAGTCCGTGGCGGGAGTGGACCTACAATGAGCAGTTCTTC	CASSPWREWTYNEQFF
-	TRBD2	TRBV10-3	TRBJ2-1	16	TGTGCCATCAGTGAGTCGAAACTAGCGGGAGGGAATGAGCAGTTCTTC	CAISESKLAGGNEQFF
-	TRBD1	TRBV28	TRBJ2-7	16	TGTGCCAGCAGTCCCTTAGGGACAGGGCCCTCCTACGAGCAGTACTTC	CASSPLGTGPSYEQYF
once	-	TRBV28	TRBJ1-4	13	TGTGCCAGCAGTTTTTGGCCGGTCGCAAAACTGTTTTTT	CASSFWPVAKLFF
-	-	TRBV2	TRBJ2-1	13	TGTGCCAGCAGTCCAGGACAGTTCACAGGGCAGTTCTTC	CASSPGQFTGQFF
-	-	TRBV19	TRBJ1-1	15	TGTGCCAGTAGGCTATCGGCGGGGGGAGGCACTGAAGCTTTCTTT	CASRLSAGGGTEAFF
-	-	TRBV7-8	TRBJ1-2	14	TGTGCCAGCAGCGGGCGAGAACAGGGCTATGGCTACACCTTC	CASSGREQGYGYTF
once	-	TRBV28	TRBJ2-3	11	TGTGCCAGCAGCGGGCCAGATACGCAGTATTTT	CASSGPDTQYF
once	-	TRBV28	TRBJ2-1	14	TGTGCCAGCAGTTTAAGTTTCTCCGGGTATGAGCAGTTCTTC	CASSLSFSGYEQFF
once	-	TRBV6-5	TRBJ2-1	15	TGTGCCAGCAGTTACTCTGCCTCAATCCACAATGAGCAGTTCTTC	CASSYSASIHNEQFF
-	TRBD2	TRBV6-5	TRBJ2-5	15	TGTGCCAGCAGTTATCAGCGGGAGCTCGGAGAGACCCAGTACTTC	CASSYQRELGETQYF
-	TRBD1	TRBV2	TRBJ2-7	15	TGTGCCAGCAGTGATGAGACAGGGCTTACCTACGAGCAGTACTTC	CASSDETGLTYEQYF
-	-	TRBV20-1	TRBJ2-7	11	TGCAGTGCTAGGGGGGTCCACGAGCAGTACTTC	CSARGVHEQYF
-	-	TRBV28	TRBJ2-7	11	TGTGCCAGCAGTTTAACTTACGAGCAGTACTTC	CASSLTYEQYF
once	TRBD2	TRBV28	TRBJ2-4	18	TGTGCCACCCAGGATGGCGGGAGGGAAATTCCAGCCAAAAACATTCAGTACTTC	CATQDGGREIPAKNIQYF
-	-	TRBV13	TRBJ2-7	15	TGTGCCAGCAGCTCCCGGGACAAGCCCTCCTACGAGCAGTACTTC	CASSSRDKPSYEQYF
-	-	TRBV6-6	TRBJ1-2	15	TGTGCCAGCAGTTACTCAAACAGGGACCCCTATGGCTACACCTTC	CASSYSNRDPYGYTF
once	-	TRBV7-9	TRBJ1-2	16	TGTGCCAGCAGCTCCAAACCCGACGAGAGGTTCTATGGCTACACCTTC	CASSSKPDERFYGYTF
-	-	TRBV12-1	TRBJ2-7	16	TGTGCCAGCAGCTTTAAAAGGGACCCCCAGGACTACGAGCAGTACTTC	CASSFKRDPQDYEQYF
-	-	TRBV7-2	TRBJ2-7	13	TGTGCCAGCAGCTTAAACAGCGCCTACGAGCAGTACTTC	CASSLNSAYEQYF
-	-	TRBV28	TRBJ2-6	15	TGTGCCAGCAGAGACCAACTAACAGGGGCCAACGTCCTGACTTTC	CASRDQLTGANVLTF
-	-	TRBV27	TRBJ2-7	15	TGTGCCAGCAGTTTAAGGCGGGAACTAGGCTACGAGCAGTACTTC	CASSLRRELGYEQYF
-	-	TRBV7-8	TRBJ1-4	14	TGTGCCAGCAGCTTTGGGAGGGGAAGTGAAAAACTGTTTTTT	CASSFGRGSEKLFF
-	TRBD2	TRBV7-9	TRBJ2-3	17	TGTGCCAGCAGCTCCTTACTAGCGGGCCCTAGCACAGATACGCAGTATTTT	CASSSLLAGPSTDTQYF
-	-	TRBV28	TRBJ2-7	13	TGTGCCAGCAGTGGCCCTCAGGGGTACGAGCAGTACTTC	CASSGPQGYEQYF
-	TRBD1	TRBV28	TRBJ1-5	17	TGTGCCAGCAGTTTTCACCGGGACAGGACAATAATTCAGCCCCAGCATTTT	CASSFHRDRTIIQPQHF
-	-	TRBV14	TRBJ2-5	16	TGTGCCAGCAGCCATTCCGGGGAGTTAGTAGGCGAGACCCAGTACTTC	CASSHSGELVGETQYF
-	-	TRBV14	TRBJ1-1	13	TGTGCCAGCAGCCAGGGAATGAACACTGAAGCTTTCTTT	CASSQGMNTEAFF
-	-	TRBV27	TRBJ2-7	12	TGTGCCAGCAGCCATGAGACGAACGAGCAGTACTTC	CASSHETNEQYF
-	TRBD1	TRBV7-7	TRBJ2-1	15	TGTGCCAGCAGCTTAGCCCCAGGGGGCTACAATGAGCAGTTCTTC	CASSLAPGGYNEQFF